The rows below give T cell receptor beta chains drawn from one sample of a study of regulatory T cells in long-lasting Graves disease. TCRdb called the multiplex PCR reads again in MiXCR, with one record for every CDR3 protein. This table holds 450,000 to 650,000 distinct CDR3 sequences, 15% to 20% found once. This same sample was also part of a study on T cells in Graves' hyperthyroidism and ophthalmopathy.

Specimen: peripheral blood mononuclear cells (PBMCs), collected at new diagnosis, from a patient treated with antithyroid drugs. These receptor sequences come from a woman aged 35-65 years with Graves disease. CDR3s leave out the opening cysteine and the closing phenylalanine or tryptophan. Each record gives: J gene, V gene, CDR3 length, CDR3 protein.

J: TRBJ2-7; V: TRBV5-8; length: 10; CDR3: ASSLGPWEQY
J: TRBJ1-1; V: TRBV3-1; length: 12; CDR3: ASSQASQNTEAF
J: TRBJ2-1; V: TRBV18; length: 12; CDR3: ASSPLTGGNEQF
J: TRBJ2-7; V: TRBV19; length: 13; CDR3: ASSEVGLSLYEQY
J: TRBJ2-2; V: TRBV20-1; length: 13; CDR3: SASISGRPTGELF
J: TRBJ2-5; V: TRBV5-1; length: 12; CDR3: ASSLVAGRETQY
J: TRBJ2-7; V: TRBV6-1; length: 14; CDR3: ASKPDKRVSSYEQY
J: TRBJ1-1; V: TRBV18; length: 12; CDR3: ASSPTGSATEAF
J: TRBJ2-6; V: TRBV7-2; length: 15; CDR3: ASSLGPQGAGANVLT
J: TRBJ2-3; V: TRBV10-2; length: 14; CDR3: ASSDPGQGRTDTQY
J: TRBJ1-3; V: TRBV6-2/TRBV6-3; length: 14; CDR3: ASTPDREWKGNTIY
J: TRBJ2-1; V: TRBV27; length: 12; CDR3: ASSLLAGEDEQF
J: TRBJ1-1; V: TRBV2; length: 12; CDR3: ASSEEGRMAEAF
J: TRBJ1-5; V: TRBV12-3/TRBV12-4; length: 14; CDR3: ASSLVRGSVDQPQH
J: TRBJ2-7; V: TRBV10-3; length: 10; CDR3: AISESGTEQY
J: TRBJ1-1; V: TRBV19; length: 15; CDR3: ASSDGTVRNVNTEAF
J: TRBJ2-7; V: TRBV10-2; length: 10; CDR3: ATTDSLGEQY
J: TRBJ2-7; V: TRBV5-1; length: 15; CDR3: ASSPSLAGGISPEQY
J: TRBJ1-1; V: TRBV19; length: 10; CDR3: ASSMRTQEAF
J: TRBJ2-5; V: TRBV5-1; length: 10; CDR3: ASSQSKETQY
J: TRBJ1-2; V: TRBV3-1; length: 13; CDR3: ASSQASLSNYGYT
J: TRBJ1-1; V: TRBV3-1; length: 13; CDR3: ASSQGLTGGTEAF
J: TRBJ1-2; V: TRBV6-9; length: 12; CDR3: ASSYLEQGLGYT
J: TRBJ1-6; V: TRBV15; length: 11; CDR3: ATSIGKNSPLH
J: TRBJ2-1; V: TRBV3-1; length: 12; CDR3: ASSPRTGNNEQF
J: TRBJ2-1; V: TRBV29-1; length: 13; CDR3: SVPFPRGRNNEQF
J: TRBJ2-2; V: TRBV11-2; length: 14; CDR3: ASSFSAGRSTGELF
J: TRBJ1-6; V: TRBV6-1; length: 9; CDR3: ASSQSSPLH
J: NA; V: TRBV9; length: 13; CDR3: ASSVAGGGVETQY
J: TRBJ2-3; V: TRBV24-1; length: 10; CDR3: ATGRSTDTQY